The TCR beta chain described here comes from a study of cytomegalovirus exposure and HLA in healthy donors. V trimming: 2 bases; J trimming: 3 bases; junction bases outside the gene matches: 3. Germline CDR1 and CDR2: SGHTA and FQGNSA. The CDR3 runs 16 residues. Note on this clone: What it binds is not known.

Primers included in the PCR were 60 Vbeta and 13 Jbeta primers. The table came from immunoSEQ multiplex PCR; TCRdb's copy has only in-frame clones and leaves some out. The repertoire consists of about 150,000 clones, with 75% occurring once and the leading ten covering over 6.5%. Study-wide points: A missense variant in DCLRE1C was later tied to TCR beta V- and J-gene trimming. A later analysis reportedly identified an Asian-associated ancestry cluster as carrying fewer N-insertions than the roughly 600-donor mean. Donors were assumed by presence/absence analyses to have roughly uniform sequencing depth.

The sample consisted of PBMCs. This clonotype originated in a young man in good health and CMV-seronegative. V is TRBV7-2 and J is TRBJ2-1; 11 nucleotides align to TRBD2. CDR3 in amino acids: CASSLNLAGGYNEQFF. CDR3 DNA sequence: TGTGCCAGCAGCTTAAATCTAGCGGGGGGCTACAATGAGCAGTTCTTC.